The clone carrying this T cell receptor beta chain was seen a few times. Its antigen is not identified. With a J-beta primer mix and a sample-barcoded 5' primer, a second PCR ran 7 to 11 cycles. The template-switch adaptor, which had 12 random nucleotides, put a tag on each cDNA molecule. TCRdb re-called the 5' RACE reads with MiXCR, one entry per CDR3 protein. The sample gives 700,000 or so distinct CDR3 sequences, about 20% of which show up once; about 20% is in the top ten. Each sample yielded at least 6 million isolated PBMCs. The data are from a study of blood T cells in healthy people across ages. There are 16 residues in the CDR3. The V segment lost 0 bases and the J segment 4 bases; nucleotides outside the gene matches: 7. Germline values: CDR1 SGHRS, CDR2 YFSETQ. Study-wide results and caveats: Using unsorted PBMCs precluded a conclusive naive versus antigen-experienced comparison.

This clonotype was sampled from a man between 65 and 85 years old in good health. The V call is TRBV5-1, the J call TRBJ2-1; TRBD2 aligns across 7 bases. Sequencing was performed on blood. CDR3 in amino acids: CASSLVSSGLYNEQFF. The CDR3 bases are TGCGCCAGCAGCTTGGTGTCTAGCGGACTATACAATGAGCAGTTCTTC.